What follows are 12 T cell receptor beta chains derived from one specimen sequenced in a study of blood T cell repertoires in COVID-19. TCRdb keeps only in-frame clones here, not all; method: immunoSEQ multiplex PCR. This table holds 150,000 to 160,000 clones, about four fifths found once. The sequenced sample consisted of peripheral blood. Every receptor here comes from a woman aged 60-75 years with acute or convalescent COVID-19.

This sequence joins TRBV6-1 and TRBJ1-3, with TRBD1 as a possible D gene (5 bases). Trimming stripped 0 bases from V and 0 bases from J, with 12 bases between. Per germline, CDR1 MNHNS and CDR2 SASEGT. The CDR3 runs 17 residues. The CDR3 DNA is TGTGCCAGCAGTGAAGCTTCAGGGCAAGGCTCTGGAAACACCATATATTTT. Protein product: CASSEASGQGSGNTIYF.

The count of this clone is one. J is TRBJ1-4 and V is TRBV11-2; D not resolved. CDR1 is SGHAT and CDR2 is FQNNGV in the germline V gene. CDR3 size: 17 residues. The germline V and J ends were trimmed by 0 bases and 0 bases, with 11 bases remaining between them. The CDR3 DNA follows: TGTGCCAGCAGCTTAGATCATCGAGCCTCAACTAATGAAAAACTGTTTTTT. Protein: CASSLDHRASTNEKLFF.

A few counts support this clone. J is TRBJ2-1 and V is TRBV4-1, with D perhaps TRBD1 (5 bases). This CDR3 comprises 15 residues. Trimming removed 0 bases from V and 2 bases from J, with 8 bases in between. Germline V lookup: CDR1 MGHRA, CDR2 YSYEKL. CDR3 in amino acids: CASSQDVGPYNEQFF. CDR3 nucleotides: TGCGCCAGCAGCCAAGATGTGGGGCCCTACAATGAGCAGTTCTTC.

The V call is TRBV6-5, the J call TRBJ2-1, with 12 positions matching TRBD1. From germline, CDR1 is MNHEY and CDR2 SVGAGI. V was pared by 4 bases and J by 7 bases, with 5 bases of the junction left unmatched. The length of the CDR3 is 15 residues. The CDR3 bases are TGTGCCAGCAGTTCCTGGGACAGGGGGCGAAATGAGCAGTTCTTC. Protein product: CASSSWDRGRNEQFF.

The rearrangement joins TRBV6-5 to TRBJ1-1, with TRBD1 matching 8 bases. The CDR3 has 14 amino acids. CDR1 is MNHEY and CDR2 is SVGAGI in the germline V gene. The V gene end was trimmed by 2 bases and the J gene end by 4 bases; junction bases not matched to a gene: 3. CDR3 nucleotide sequence: TGTGCCAGCAGTTACACCGGACAGGGCACTGAAGCTTTCTTT. It specifies CASSYTGQGTEAFF.

This chain joins TRBV12-3 or TRBV12-4 and TRBJ1-4; D uncertain. The CDR3 has 13 residues. V dropped 8 bases and J dropped 8 bases, with 15 bases sitting between them. In nucleotides, the CDR3 is TGTGCCAGCGGCTTAAGGGCGGGAGAAAAACTGTTTTTT. Its translation: CASGLRAGEKLFF.

The sample holds one count of this clone. The chain is built from TRBV6-6 and TRBJ1-2, with 11 bases fitting TRBD1. The CDR3 contains 13 residues. The germline V gene encodes CDR1 MNHNY and CDR2 SVGAGI (reference sequence). V lost 4 bases to trimming and J lost 12 bases; unmatched junction nucleotides: 7. The CDR3 here is CASSWTGGVWDTF. CDR3 DNA sequence: TGTGCCAGCAGTTGGACAGGGGGCGTGTGGGACACCTTC.

This clone was seen once. The CDR3 sequence: CAWSSLSTDTQYF. As DNA, the CDR3 is TGTGCCTGGAGTTCCCTAAGCACAGATACGCAGTATTTT. V and J are TRBV30 and TRBJ2-3; D not certain. The germline V gene encodes CDR1 GTSNPN and CDR2 SVGIG (reference sequence). Trimming pared 2 bases from V and 0 bases from J, leaving 6 bases between. The length of the CDR3 is 13 residues. The full variable domain, with the rest looked up from reference TRBV30 and TRBJ2-3, is SQTIHQWPATLVQPVGSPLSLECTVEGTSNPNLYWYRQAAGRGLQLLFYSVGIGQISSEVPQNLSASRPQDRQFILSSKKLLLSDSGFYLCAWSSLSTDTQYFGPGTRLTVL.

This chain joins TRBV5-1 and TRBJ2-3, with D possibly matching TRBD2 (5 bases). The CDR3 is 15 amino acids. Trimming cost V 0 bases and J 4 bases, with 12 bases left between them. The V gene's germline CDR1 is SGHRS and CDR2 YFSETQ. The CDR3 loop is CASSLVLGAADTQYF. The CDR3 region has the DNA TGCGCCAGCAGCTTGGTGTTGGGAGCCGCAGATACGCAGTATTTT.

This clone was seen a single time. The CDR3 coding sequence is TGTGCCAGCAGCCCCCTCGGGGGGCGCGTTTCACCCCTCCACTTT. Encoded protein: CASSPLGGRVSPLHF. The rearrangement joins TRBV3-1 (or the pseudogene TRBV3-2) to TRBJ1-6; maybe TRBD1 (6 bases). V was shortened by 4 bases and J by 9 bases, with 16 bases between the two germline ends. Germline CDR1 is LGHDT and CDR2 is YNNKEL (reference sequence). The CDR3 has 15 amino acids.

This clone was counted once. The CDR3 region has the DNA TGTGCCAGCAGTTTACCAGGGAATGATGAAAAACTGTTTTTT. Translated, it gives CASSLPGNDEKLFF. V is TRBV28 and J is TRBJ1-4; D might be TRBD1 (5 bases). This CDR3 is built from 14 residues. Germline V CDR1 and CDR2: MDHEN, SYDVKM. The V gene lost 2 bases and the J gene lost 6 bases, with 10 bases spanning the gap.

The chain combines TRBV2 with TRBJ1-2; weak D call: TRBD1 (5 bases). Germline V gene data show CDR1 as SNHLY and CDR2 as FYNNEI. The CDR3 length is 15 residues. V dropped 8 bases and J dropped 3 bases, with 19 bases sitting between them. CDR3 loop: CASGYRQKVHYGYTF. CDR3 sequence (DNA): TGTGCCAGCGGATATCGACAGAAGGTTCACTATGGCTACACCTTC.